The TCR beta chain under discussion was sequenced for a study of blood T cell repertoires in COVID-19. The assay was immunoSEQ multiplex PCR, and TCRdb's table has in-frame clones only and misses some. The table lists 65,000 to 70,000 clones, approximately 86% of them singletons. Germline V gene data show CDR1 as LNHDA and CDR2 as SQIVND (reference sequence). Trimming cost V 2 bases and J 6 bases; bases outside gene matches: 3. The CDR3 is made up of 15 amino acids. The sample comprised peripheral blood. This chain uses TRBV19 with TRBJ2-1, with 11 positions matching TRBD2. The receptor was isolated from a man aged 50 or older with acute or convalescent COVID-19. The CDR3 sequence is CASSILAGGSNEQFF. The CDR3 DNA reads as TGTGCCAGTAGTATATTAGCGGGAGGGAGCAATGAGCAGTTCTTC. The variable domain in full, completed from reference TRBV19 and TRBJ2-1, reads DGGITQSPKYLFRKEGQNVTLSCEQNLNHDAMYWYRQDPGQGLRLIYYSQIVNDFQKGDIAEGYSVSREKKESFPLTVTSAQKNPTAFYLCASSILAGGSNEQFFGPGTRLTVL.